Listed below are T cell receptor beta chains from one sample, sequenced in a study of blood T cell repertoires in COVID-19. Assay used: immunoSEQ multiplex PCR; TCRdb lists only in-frame clones, some missing. The sample shows about 140,000 clones, 70% to 90% of them seen only once. Sequenced material: peripheral blood. These receptors were collected from a woman aged 80 or over with acute or convalescent COVID-19. The CDR3 runs from the conserved cysteine through the conserved F or W. A D gene is named only where the DNA matches it firmly. The size of a clone is reported for some rows only, either as once, few or many, or as a class for expanded clones.

v_call	cdr3_length	d_call	j_call	clone_size	cdr3_aa	cdr3_nt
TRBV5-1	16	-	TRBJ1-1	-	CASSLNSGGVNTEAFF	TGCGCCAGCAGCTTAAATTCGGGGGGCGTGAACACTGAAGCTTTCTTT
TRBV24-1	15	TRBD1	TRBJ2-5	-	CATSDPGTDGETQYF	TGTGCCACCAGTGATCCGGGGACAGACGGTGAGACCCAGTACTTC
TRBV30	14	-	TRBJ1-2	-	CAWSPGGSSYGYTF	TGTGCCTGGAGTCCGGGTGGCAGTTCGTATGGCTACACCTTC
TRBV27	15	TRBD1	TRBJ1-1	-	CASSSGTGYRTEAFF	TGTGCCAGCAGTTCCGGGACAGGGTATCGCACTGAAGCTTTCTTT
TRBV19	16	TRBD1	TRBJ1-1	-	CASSRLPGQASTEAFF	TGTGCCAGTAGTAGGCTTCCGGGACAGGCGAGTACTGAAGCTTTCTTT
TRBV14	13	-	TRBJ1-2	-	CASSPGVNYGYTF	TGTGCCAGCAGCCCCGGGGTTAACTATGGCTACACCTTC
TRBV6-2/TRBV6-3	15	TRBD2	TRBJ2-3	-	CASSYPGLGGDTQYF	TGTGCCAGCAGTTACCCTGGCCTGGGAGGGGATACGCAGTATTTT
TRBV7-9	14	TRBD1	TRBJ1-3	-	CASSLQGAGNTIYF	TGTGCCAGCAGCCTACAGGGGGCTGGAAACACCATATATTTT
TRBV7-2	16	-	TRBJ1-5	-	CASSSTQGGSNQPQHF	TGTGCCAGCAGCTCTACGCAGGGAGGAAGCAATCAGCCCCAGCATTTT
TRBV6-6	14	-	TRBJ1-5	many	CASTLGGGNQPQHF	TGTGCCAGCACTTTGGGGGGAGGGAATCAGCCCCAGCATTTT
TRBV5-1	16	TRBD2	TRBJ2-5	-	CASSLARGEIVETQYF	TGCGCCAGCAGCTTGGCGCGGGGGGAGATTGTGGAGACCCAGTACTTC
TRBV6-5	15	TRBD1	TRBJ2-7	-	CASSLRTGGPYEQYF	TGTGCCAGCAGTCTTCGGACAGGAGGTCCCTACGAGCAGTACTTC
TRBV9	14	-	TRBJ1-1	-	CASSPGGVNTEAFF	TGTGCCAGCAGCCCCGGGGGAGTAAACACTGAAGCTTTCTTT
TRBV12-3/TRBV12-4	12	-	TRBJ1-5	-	CASRTANQPQHF	TGTGCCAGTCGGACAGCCAATCAGCCCCAGCATTTT
TRBV6-4	14	-	TRBJ2-2	-	CASSARINTGELFF	TGTGCCAGCAGTGCCCGTATAAACACCGGGGAGCTGTTTTTT
TRBV30	12	-	TRBJ1-3	few	CAWSVLGNTIYF	TGTGCCTGGAGTGTACTTGGAAACACCATATATTTT
TRBV2	15	TRBD2	TRBJ2-5	-	CASKIGGGSQETQYF	TGTGCCAGCAAGATCGGCGGGGGGTCCCAAGAGACCCAGTACTTC
TRBV5-1	13	TRBD1	TRBJ2-3	-	CASSLTGEDTQYF	TGCGCCAGCAGCTTGACAGGGGAGGATACGCAGTATTTT
TRBV30	15	TRBD1	TRBJ1-1	-	CAWSGQGARVTEAFF	TGTGCCTGGAGTGGACAGGGGGCCCGAGTCACTGAAGCTTTCTTT
TRBV11-2	13	-	TRBJ1-1	few	CASSLKGDTEAFF	TGTGCCAGCAGCTTAAAGGGGGACACTGAAGCTTTCTTT
TRBV5-8	16	TRBD2	TRBJ2-1	few	CASSGGLAGVWDEQFF	TGTGCCAGCAGCGGGGGACTAGCGGGGGTATGGGATGAGCAGTTCTTC
TRBV24-1	15	-	TRBJ2-2	-	CATSDPRRSTGELFF	TGTGCCACCAGTGATCCGAGGAGGAGCACCGGGGAGCTGTTTTTT
TRBV30	12	-	TRBJ2-3	-	CACGEEADTQYF	TGTGCCTGCGGGGAAGAGGCAGATACGCAGTATTTT
TRBV5-1	15	TRBD1	TRBJ2-3	-	CASSLGQGGIDTQYF	TGCGCCAGCAGCTTGGGACAGGGGGGAATAGATACGCAGTATTTT
TRBV6-1	15	-	TRBJ2-6	once	CASSDWGAGANVLTF	TGTGCCAGCAGTGATTGGGGGGCTGGGGCCAACGTCCTGACTTTC
TRBV5-4	16	TRBD1	TRBJ1-2	-	CASSLSGTGGYYGYTF	TGTGCCAGCAGCTTGTCCGGGACAGGGGGCTACTATGGCTACACCTTC